Listed here are 21 T cell receptor beta chains from one sample, sequenced in a study of T cell repertoires in cytomegalovirus infection. MiXCR, run by TCRdb on the reads, gives a single entry per CDR3 protein. The sample lists around 740,000 distinct CDR3 sequences; roughly 35% were seen once. The source material was PBMCs. Receptor source: a human donor in good health (CMV status not recorded). Some clones in this sample may be carry-over from other donors' samples.

In its sample, this clonotype was seen a few times. This chain joins TRBV2 and TRBJ2-1; D is possibly TRBD2 (5 bases). With 5 bases removed from V and 3 bases from J, the gap between germline ends came to 17 bases. The length of the CDR3 is 16 residues. From germline, CDR1 is SNHLY and CDR2 FYNNEI. CDR3 protein: CASSQRRRGGYNEQFF. The CDR3 nucleotides read TGTGCCAGCAGTCAGCGGCGCCGGGGTGGCTACAATGAGCAGTTCTTC.

The chain is built from TRBV20-1 and TRBJ1-1; D unresolved. V shed 2 bases and J shed 4 bases, with 5 bases lying between them. This CDR3 comprises 11 residues. CDR1 is DFQATT and CDR2 is SNEGSKA in the germline V gene (reference sequence). CDR3 bases: TGCAGTGCTAGAATGAGCACTGAAGCTTTCTTT. Protein sequence: CSARMSTEAFF.

This chain links TRBV19 with TRBJ2-2; possible D gene TRBD2, 6 bases. The CDR3 runs 13 residues. The V and J ends lost 4 bases and 6 bases respectively, with 9 bases between them. Germline V gene data show CDR1 as LNHDA and CDR2 as SQIVND (reference sequence). The CDR3 loop reads CASSRGEAGELFF. CDR3 nucleotides: TGTGCCAGTAGTAGGGGGGAGGCCGGGGAGCTGTTTTTT.

The V gene is TRBV6-4, the J gene TRBJ2-1, with 10 nucleotides matching TRBD2. Germline-derived CDR1 and CDR2 are MRHNA and SNTAGT. The trim removed 3 bases at V and 10 bases at J, leaving 6 bases unmatched. This CDR3 is built from 14 residues. DNA of the CDR3: TGTGCCAGCAGTGAGGTAGCGGGAGGAGGAGAGCAGTTCTTC. It specifies CASSEVAGGGEQFF.

The chain uses TRBV7-6 and TRBJ1-5, with a possible D match to TRBD1 (5 bases). Germline lookup yields CDR1 SGHVS and CDR2 FNYEAQ. The CDR3 is 15 amino acids. Trimming cost V 2 bases and J 8 bases, with 16 bases left between them. The CDR3 region has the DNA TGTGCCAGCAGCTTAATCGACAGCGGAGGTGAGCCCCAGCATTTT. It encodes CASSLIDSGGEPQHF.

CDR3 sequence: CASSQTGNSEAFF. CDR3 nucleotide sequence: TGTGCCAGCAGCCAAACGGGTAACTCTGAAGCTTTCTTT. The J gene is TRBJ1-1, the V gene TRBV11-2; no clear D. CDR1 and CDR2 from the germline V gene are SGHAT and FQNNGV. With 5 bases removed from V and 6 bases from J, the gap between germline ends came to 13 bases. The CDR3 loop spans 13 amino acids.

In its sample, this clonotype was seen a few times. This sequence joins TRBV28 and TRBJ2-7, with 9 bases aligning to TRBD1. The CDR3 has 15 residues. V lost 5 bases and J lost 3; bases outside the gene matches: 8. CDR1 and CDR2 from the germline V gene are MDHEN and SYDVKM. The CDR3 nucleotides are TGTGCCAGCAGTACCCCCGGGACAGGGTACTACGAGCAGTACTTC. Translated, it gives CASSTPGTGYYEQYF.

J is TRBJ1-2 and V is TRBV7-8; 7 nucleotides match TRBD1. Germline V gives CDR1 SGHVS, CDR2 FQNEAQ. V lost 5 bases and J lost 6; bases outside the gene matches: 9. The CDR3 length is 14 residues. Here the CDR3 reads CASSPVGTVNGYTF. The CDR3 DNA follows: TGTGCCAGCAGCCCCGTCGGGACAGTGAATGGCTACACCTTC.

Points on this clonotype: Given the absence of the conserved phenylalanine or tryptophan at the CDR3 end, a read error is likely. The CDR3 spells CASSLRTGDYNEQFL. CDR3 bases: TGTGCCAGCAGCTTACGGACAGGGGACTACAATGAGCAGTTCTTA. The V and J genes are TRBV7-6 and TRBJ2-1, with TRBD1 matching over 9 bases. The germline CDR1 and CDR2 sequences are SGHVS and FNYEAQ. The CDR3 spans 15 residues. Germline trimming cut 2 bases from V and 3 bases from J; bases unmatched to any gene: 2.

This clonotype was seen repeatedly, ten times or more. This chain joins TRBV28 and TRBJ1-2, with a weak D call TRBD1 (5 bases). The germline V gene has CDR1 MDHEN and CDR2 SYDVKM. This CDR3 comprises 15 residues. Trimming took 1 base from V and 2 from J, leaving 11 bases between them. The CDR3 here is CASSLSGRRNYGYTF. CDR3 nucleotide sequence: TGTGCCAGCAGTTTATCAGGGAGGCGGAACTATGGCTACACCTTC.

The V gene is TRBV4-1, the J gene TRBJ1-6; possible D gene TRBD1, 5 bases. The CDR3 has 15 residues. Germline V CDR1 and CDR2: MGHRA, YSYEKL. The V end was cut by 0 bases, the J end by 7 bases, with 10 bases between. The CDR3 DNA reads TGCGCCAGCAGCCAAGATCAGGGTGTAAATTCACCCCTCCACTTT. Protein: CASSQDQGVNSPLHF.

This clonotype was picked up many times. This sequence joins TRBV7-2 and TRBJ2-7; TRBD1 might be the D (6 bases). This CDR3 region has 15 residues. The V end lost 1 base, the J end lost 3 bases, and 13 bases lay between the germline ends. The germline gives CDR1 SGHTA, CDR2 FQGNSA. The CDR3 coding sequence is TGTGCCAGCAGCTTAGTAGACAGGAGCTACTACGAGCAGTACTTC. Protein product: CASSLVDRSYYEQYF. Supplemented by reference TRBV7-2 and TRBJ2-7, the full variable domain reads GAGVSQSPSNKVTEKGKDVELRCDPISGHTALYWYRQSLGQGLEFLIYFQGNSAPDKSGLPSDRFSAERTGGSVSTLTIQRTQQEDSAVYLCASSLVDRSYYEQYFGPGTRLTVT.

The chain links TRBV15 to TRBJ1-6; no reliable D call. V lost 0 bases and J lost 0, with 6 bases in between. CDR3 size: 16 residues. Germline CDR1 LNHNV, CDR2 YYDKDF (reference sequence). CDR3 sequence (DNA): TGTGCCACCAGCAGAGATCGAAGCTCCTATAATTCACCCCTCCACTTT. Amino acid sequence: CATSRDRSSYNSPLHF.

The sample holds many counts of this clonotype. V gene TRBV7-3 combines with J gene TRBJ2-2; TRBD2 might be the D (7 bases). CDR3 length: 15 residues. V was cut by 4 bases and J by 6 bases, with 15 bases left in between. CDR1 is SGHTA, CDR2 FQGTGA, per germline. The CDR3 region has the DNA TGTGCCAGCAGCTCCCCTGCGGGGGCAGCCGGGGAGCTGTTTTTT. Amino acid sequence: CASSSPAGAAGELFF.

With respect to this clonotype: Here the CDR3 omits its conserved ending phenylalanine or tryptophan, so a read error is the likely source. The rearrangement uses TRBV20-1 and TRBJ2-6; possibly TRBD1 for D (5 bases). V was trimmed by 0 bases and J by 4 bases, leaving 13 bases between them. CDR1 is DFQATT and CDR2 is SNEGSKA in the germline V gene (reference sequence). There are 16 residues in the CDR3. The CDR3 sequence is CSARDLDSAGANVLTL. DNA of the CDR3: TGCAGTGCTAGAGACCTCGACAGCGCCGGGGCCAACGTCCTGACTTTA.

The gene calls are TRBV7-9 and TRBJ1-5, with TRBD1 matching over 10 bases. The CDR3 runs to 16 residues. Trimming cost V 3 bases and J 5 bases; bases outside gene matches: 7. Germline assignment: CDR1 SEHNR and CDR2 FQNEAQ (reference sequence). The CDR3 DNA follows: TGTGCCAGCAGCTTTAGTAGTGGGACAGGGGATCAGCCCCAGCATTTT. Translating gives CASSFSSGTGDQPQHF.

The chain employs TRBV28 and TRBJ1-5; D gene uncertain. The germline gives CDR1 MDHEN, CDR2 SYDVKM. Trimming pared 3 bases from V and 2 bases from J, leaving 14 bases between. This CDR3 spans 16 amino acids. The CDR3 is CASSLREVWGNQPQHF. CDR3 in DNA: TGTGCCAGCAGTTTGAGGGAGGTGTGGGGCAATCAGCCCCAGCATTTT.

This clonotype has more than one count but fewer than ten. This sequence joins TRBV5-4 and TRBJ2-7; a weak D match, TRBD1 (5 bases). The CDR3 contains 13 residues. Germline CDR1 SGHNT, CDR2 YYREEE (reference sequence). Deletions cut 6 bases from V and 1 base from J, with 11 bases between. This CDR3 reads CASNTGESYEQYF. The CDR3 DNA reads TGTGCCAGCAACACAGGAGAGTCCTACGAGCAGTACTTC.

In its sample, this clonotype was seen a few times. The V call is TRBV29-1, the J call TRBJ2-1, with 8 positions matching TRBD1. J was trimmed by 8 bases and V by 0 bases; bases with no gene match: 15. This CDR3 is built from 17 residues. Germline V gene data show CDR1 as SQVTM and CDR2 as ANQGSEA. Here the CDR3 reads CSVEELIPGGSPDEQFF. The CDR3 region has the DNA TGCAGCGTTGAAGAATTGATTCCAGGGGGCTCTCCCGATGAGCAGTTCTTC.

The chain carries TRBV27 and TRBJ1-1; D perhaps matches TRBD1 (5 bases). In germline, CDR1 is MNHEY, CDR2 SMNVEV (reference sequence). CDR3 length: 15 amino acids. V shed 4 bases and J shed 1 base, with 13 bases lying between them. Here the CDR3 reads CASSSLLTGNTEAFF. The CDR3 bases are TGTGCCAGCAGTTCCCTCCTCACAGGGAACACTGAAGCTTTCTTT.

A few counts support this clonotype. The V gene is TRBV11-2, the J gene TRBJ2-1, with D maybe TRBD2 (6 bases). There are 16 residues in the CDR3. Germline V gene sequence: CDR1 SGHAT, CDR2 FQNNGV. V was pared by 1 base and J by 0 bases, with 10 bases between. The CDR3 region has the DNA TGTGCCAGCAGCTTAGGTGGGACTGGCTCCTACAATGAGCAGTTCTTC. Translated, it gives CASSLGGTGSYNEQFF.